This entry lists 29 T cell receptor beta chains sequenced from one sample in a study of T-cell memory formation after mild COVID-19. TCRdb passed the 5' RACE reads through MiXCR, listing each CDR3 protein once. The data contain 540,000 or so distinct CDR3 sequences, about a fifth of them seen just once; the ten biggest clones take up approximately 12%. The sequenced sample consisted of PBMCs or a T cell subset sorted from them (not recorded which). The origin of the receptors is an adult woman who had mild COVID-19 (a few samples of this study predate the infection). Cell type and time point are not known.

The V gene is TRBV5-6, the J gene TRBJ2-1; D might be TRBD1 or TRBD2, each matching 5 bases. The CDR3 is 11 residues long. Germline lookup yields CDR1 SGHDT and CDR2 YYEEEE. V shed 3 bases and J shed 11 bases, with 9 bases lying between them. The CDR3 DNA follows: TGTGCCAGCAGCTGGACGGGACAGCAGTTCTTC. Translating gives CASSWTGQQFF. The whole variable domain, remainder taken from reference TRBV5-6 and TRBJ2-1, is DAGVTQSPTHLIKTRGQQVTLRCSPKSGHDTVSWYQQALGQGPQFIFQYYEEEERQRGNFPDRFSGHQFPNYSSELNVNALLLGDSALYLCASSWTGQQFFGPGTRLTVL.

This clonotype was seen more than once but under ten times. CDR3 sequence: CASSAGAGLPGDEQFF. The DNA for the CDR3 is TGTGCCAGCAGTGCCGGGGCGGGCCTCCCGGGGGATGAGCAGTTCTTC. The rearrangement links TRBV6-4 to TRBJ2-1; D perhaps matches TRBD2 (6 bases). The CDR3 has 16 amino acids. V was pared by 4 bases and J by 8 bases, with 21 bases between. In germline, CDR1 is MRHNA, CDR2 SNTAGT.

This clonotype was found a few times. The J gene is TRBJ1-1, the V gene TRBV5-1; 8 bases are shared with TRBD1. CDR1 is SGHRS and CDR2 is YFSETQ in the germline V gene. This CDR3 has 13 amino acids. Unmatched junction bases numbered 2, after V lost 4 bases and J lost 3 bases. DNA of the CDR3: TGCGCCAGCAGCCCGGGACAGGACACTGAAGCTTTCTTT. Its translation: CASSPGQDTEAFF.

The chain has TRBV5-1 and TRBJ2-1, with TRBD2 identical over 7 bases. The CDR3 has 15 residues. CDR1 and CDR2 from the germline V gene are SGHRS and YFSETQ. Trimming cost V 4 bases and J 5 bases; bases outside gene matches: 9. CDR3 region: CASSPSGTTDNEQFF. CDR3 sequence (DNA): TGCGCCAGCAGCCCCTCCGGGACTACAGACAATGAGCAGTTCTTC.

J is TRBJ2-3 and V is TRBV30; possible D gene TRBD1, 7 bases. V was trimmed by 0 bases and J by 4 bases, leaving 14 bases between them. The CDR3 sequence is 15 residues long. Germline CDR1 reads GTSNPN; CDR2 reads SVGIG (reference sequence). CDR3 sequence reads: CAWSVAGGSSDTQYF. The CDR3 nucleotides are TGTGCCTGGAGTGTAGCAGGGGGGTCATCAGATACGCAGTATTTT.

The V gene is TRBV6-2 or TRBV6-3, the J gene TRBJ2-7; D ambiguous. Trimming shortened V by 8 bases and J by 2 bases, and 13 bases separated the two germline ends. The CDR3 length is 13 residues. The germline gives CDR1 MNHEY, CDR2 SVGEGT. In DNA form, the CDR3 reads TGTGCCAGCCGGCAGGCGGCTACCTACGAGCAGTACTTC. Encoded protein: CASRQAATYEQYF.

The CDR3 sequence: CASSPPRGPSEQFF. In nucleotides, the CDR3 is TGTGCCAGCAGTCCACCCCGAGGGCCGAGTGAGCAGTTCTTC. The J gene is TRBJ2-1, the V gene TRBV12-3 or TRBV12-4; TRBD2 might be the D (5 bases). V lost 5 bases, J lost 9 bases, and 17 bases lay in between. CDR3 length equals 14 residues.

CDR3 loop: CASSVGDLAQTGNEQFF. In DNA, the CDR3 is TGTGCCAGCAGCGTTGGGGACCTAGCTCAAACCGGGAATGAGCAGTTCTTC. The V and J genes are TRBV9 and TRBJ2-1, with D perhaps TRBD1 or TRBD2 (5 bases each). There are 17 residues in the CDR3. The V end lost 2 bases, the J end lost 7 bases, and 22 bases lay between the germline ends. The germline V gene has CDR1 SGDLS and CDR2 YYNGEE.

In its sample, this clonotype was seen a few times. The J gene is TRBJ2-1, the V gene TRBV7-2; no clear D gene. The CDR3 consists of 15 residues. Trimming left V 5 bases short and J 6 bases short, with 17 bases between. Per the germline V gene, CDR1 is SGHTA and CDR2 is FQGNSA. CDR3 in DNA: TGTGCCAGCAGCCTAAGGCTACAGCTCACCAATGAGCAGTTCTTC. Protein product: CASSLRLQLTNEQFF.

The rearrangement uses TRBV18 and TRBJ2-1, with D tentatively TRBD1 (5 bases). The germline CDR1 and CDR2 sequences are KGHSH and LQKENI. The CDR3 is made up of 14 amino acids. The V end lost 3 bases, the J end lost 10 bases, and 16 bases lay between the germline ends. CDR3 amino acids: CASSPRAGKDEQFF. The CDR3 bases are TGTGCCAGCTCACCCAGGGCAGGGAAGGACGAGCAGTTCTTC.

This chain links TRBV20-1 with TRBJ2-5; 9 positions agree with TRBD2. This CDR3 spans 15 amino acids. Germline V gene lookup returns CDR1 DFQATT and CDR2 SNEGSKA (reference sequence). Trimming removed 6 bases from V and 4 bases from J; junction bases left unmatched: 12. The CDR3 DNA sequence: TGCAGTGCAAGAATAGGTAGCGGGAGAGGAGAGACCCAGTACTTC. This encodes CSARIGSGRGETQYF.

This clonotype was detected a few times. The V gene is TRBV29-1, the J gene TRBJ2-1, with 8 bases lining up with TRBD2. This CDR3 region has 16 residues. CDR1 is SQVTM and CDR2 is ANQGSEA in the germline V gene. V lost 6 bases to trimming and J lost 4 bases; unmatched junction nucleotides: 14. In nucleotides, the CDR3 is TGCAGCGTGATACCCGCGGAGCGGGGGAATTACAATGAGCAGTTCTTC. This encodes CSVIPAERGNYNEQFF.

V is TRBV27 and J is TRBJ2-3; D unresolved. Germline CDR1 reads MNHEY; CDR2 reads SMNVEV (reference sequence). V was clipped by 11 bases and J by 1 base, with 10 bases between them. This CDR3 has 12 residues. The CDR3: CARIFCTDTQYF. The DNA of the CDR3 is TGTGCCCGGATATTCTGCACAGATACGCAGTATTTT.

This clonotype has only a few counts. J is TRBJ1-2 and V is TRBV6-5; D may be TRBD1 (6 bases). V was shortened by 3 bases and J by 4 bases, with 18 bases between the two germline ends. Germline V gene sequence: CDR1 MNHEY, CDR2 SVGAGI. This CDR3 has 16 amino acids. This chain's CDR3 is CASSYPARGGFYGYTF. DNA for the CDR3: TGTGCCAGCAGTTATCCCGCGAGGGGGGGATTCTATGGCTACACCTTC.

The chain recombines TRBV15 with TRBJ2-1; D is ambiguous. CDR1 and CDR2 from the germline V gene are LNHNV and YYDKDF (reference sequence). The CDR3 extends over 13 amino acids. The V end was cut by 2 bases, the J end by 9 bases, with 11 bases between. CDR3 nucleotide sequence: TGTGCCACCAGCAGACTAGTAACGACTGAGCAGTTCTTC. It specifies CATSRLVTTEQFF.

The chain recombines TRBV4-2 with TRBJ2-1; unclear D gene. V shed 0 bases and J shed 0 bases, with 9 bases lying between them. Germline V lookup: CDR1 LGHNA, CDR2 YNFKEQ. The CDR3 is 16 amino acids. The CDR3 coding sequence is TGTGCCAGCAGCCAAGATAGGGCTTCCTCCTACAATGAGCAGTTCTTC. It translates to CASSQDRASSYNEQFF.

The CDR3: CASRRDRAVGTQYF. CDR3 sequence (DNA): TGTGCCAGCAGGAGGGACAGGGCCGTTGGGACCCAGTACTTC. The chain couples TRBV11-3 to TRBJ2-5, with 9 bases that match TRBD1. CDR3 length: 14 amino acids. V was clipped by 6 bases and J by 7 bases; unmatched bases: 9. Per germline, CDR1 SGHNT and CDR2 YENEEA. Complete variable domain (other parts from reference TRBV11-3 and TRBJ2-5): EAGVVQSPRYKIIEKKQPVAFWCNPISGHNTLYWYLQNLGQGPELLIRYENEEAVDDSQLPKDRFSAERLKGVDSTLKIQPAELGDSAVYLCASRRDRAVGTQYFGPGTRLLVL.

The V and J genes are TRBV7-9 and TRBJ1-6; D is undetermined. Germline CDR1 and CDR2: SEHNR and FQNEAQ (reference sequence). V lost 5 bases, J lost 10 bases, and 18 bases lay in between. The CDR3 consists of 15 residues. The CDR3 DNA follows: TGTGCCAGCAGCGCAGAGGTTGGATTAAGGTCACCCCTCCACTTT. As protein: CASSAEVGLRSPLHF.

This clonotype has a count of ten or more. The chain couples TRBV7-9 to TRBJ2-1; a weak D match, TRBD1 (6 bases). The CDR3 extends over 13 amino acids. CDR1 and CDR2 (germline): SEHNR, FQNEAQ (reference sequence). The ends were cut back, 2 bases at V and 4 bases at J, with 6 bases in the middle. DNA of the CDR3: TGTGCCAGCAGCTTACAGGGGTACAATGAGCAGTTCTTC. Its protein product is CASSLQGYNEQFF. The variable domain in full, with the rest retrieved from reference TRBV7-9 and TRBJ2-1, is DTGVSQNPRHKITKRGQNVTFRCDPISEHNRLYWYRQTLGQGPEFLTYFQNEAQLEKSRLLSDRFSAERPKGSFSTLEIQRTEQGDSAMYLCASSLQGYNEQFFGPGTRLTVL.

This clonotype has a count of ten or more. This rearrangement joins TRBV5-1 to TRBJ2-1; tentatively, D is TRBD2 (6 bases). Per the germline V gene, CDR1 is SGHRS and CDR2 is YFSETQ. Deletions cut 1 base from V and 6 bases from J, with 14 bases between. The CDR3 sequence is 15 residues long. The CDR3 here is CASSLLGLEGNEQFF. In nucleotides, the CDR3 is TGCGCCAGCAGCTTGCTGGGACTCGAGGGCAATGAGCAGTTCTTC.

The chain combines TRBV3-1 with TRBJ1-5; D is ambiguous. V lost 4 bases and J 6 bases, leaving 13 bases between the germline ends. The CDR3 length is 14 residues. The germline CDR1 and CDR2 sequences are LGHDT and YNNKEL (reference sequence). Here the CDR3 reads CASSPQRGIQPQHF. The CDR3 coding sequence is TGTGCCAGCAGCCCCCAGAGAGGGATTCAGCCCCAGCATTTT. Complete variable domain (other parts from reference TRBV3-1 and TRBJ1-5): DTAVSQTPKYLVTQMGNDKSIKCEQNLGHDTMYWYKQDSKKFLKIMFSYNNKELIINETVPNRFSPKSPDKAHLNLHINSLELGDSAVYFCASSPQRGIQPQHFGDGTRLSIL.

This clonotype was counted a single time. The V and J genes are TRBV4-1 and TRBJ2-5; perhaps TRBD2 as D (6 bases). The CDR3 is 17 amino acids. Trimming took off 3 bases at V and 5 bases at J, with 22 bases between the two ends. From germline, CDR1 is MGHRA and CDR2 YSYEKL. In DNA, the CDR3 is TGCGCCAGCAGCCAGGAGGCCGGGGCCATTGGGAGGGAGACCCAGTACTTC. Translating gives CASSQEAGAIGRETQYF.

The genes are TRBV18 and TRBJ2-2; 11 bases map to TRBD2. After removal of 6 bases from V and 4 bases from J, the junction contained 1 base not matched to a gene. The germline V gene has CDR1 KGHSH and CDR2 LQKENI. CDR3 size: 14 residues. This CDR3 reads CASSGTSGTGELFF. CDR3 DNA sequence: TGTGCCAGCTCCGGGACTAGCGGCACCGGGGAGCTGTTTTTT.

This clonotype was seen a handful of times. The CDR3 DNA follows: TGTGCCAGCACCGGAGTCTTAGCAGGGGGAATGACCTACAATGAGCAGTTCTTC. This codes for CASTGVLAGGMTYNEQFF. V is TRBV6-2 or TRBV6-3 and J is TRBJ2-1; 7 bases fit TRBD1. Trimming at V came to 7 bases and at J to 2 bases, leaving 17 bases not matched to a gene. This CDR3 is 18 amino acids long. CDR1 is MNHEY, CDR2 SVGEGT, per germline.

This clonotype was seen at least ten times. This sequence joins TRBV30 and TRBJ2-7, with 9 positions matching TRBD1. Germline-derived CDR1 and CDR2 are GTSNPN and SVGIG (reference sequence). The CDR3 length is 16 residues. Trimming removed 3 bases from V and 6 bases from J; junction bases left unmatched: 15. CDR3 nucleotides: TGTGCCTGGAGCCTCACAGGGGACAGGGTAAGGGGCGAGCAGTACTTC. This gives the protein CAWSLTGDRVRGEQYF. Using reference TRBV30 and TRBJ2-7 for the parts outside the CDR3, the full variable domain is SQTIHQWPATLVQPVGSPLSLECTVEGTSNPNLYWYRQAAGRGLQLLFYSVGIGQISSEVPQNLSASRPQDRQFILSSKKLLLSDSGFYLCAWSLTGDRVRGEQYFGPGTRLTVT.

V usage is TRBV18 and J usage is TRBJ1-3; 8 bases match TRBD1. CDR1 is KGHSH, CDR2 LQKENI, per germline. V gave up 5 bases and J gave up 0 bases; unmatched junction bases: 6. The CDR3 is 16 amino acids. The CDR3 DNA sequence: TGTGCCAGCTCAGCCGGGACAGGAGACTCTGGAAACACCATATATTTT. Residues: CASSAGTGDSGNTIYF.

This clonotype was seen once. The rearrangement links TRBV30 to TRBJ2-1; 8 positions agree with TRBD1. Germline V lookup: CDR1 GTSNPN, CDR2 SVGIG (reference sequence). V lost 0 bases to trimming and J lost 7 bases; unmatched junction nucleotides: 11. This CDR3 has 16 residues. CDR3 bases: TGTGCCTGGAGTGTACGTGGCAGGGGGCGCCGTAATGAGCAGTTCTTC. This translates into CAWSVRGRGRRNEQFF.

This clonotype was seen a few times. The chain employs TRBV29-1 and TRBJ2-7; either TRBD1 or TRBD2 may fit D (6 bases each). The CDR3 has 16 residues. Germline V CDR1 and CDR2: SQVTM, ANQGSEA. Trimming removed 3 bases at V and 3 bases at J, with 21 bases between. The chain's CDR3 is CSVENPKAGEDYEQYF. Written as DNA, the CDR3 is TGCAGCGTTGAGAATCCAAAGGCAGGGGAGGACTACGAGCAGTACTTC.

This clonotype was seen a few times. This chain uses TRBV5-1 with TRBJ2-3; 7 bases are a match to TRBD2. CDR1 and CDR2 from the germline V gene are SGHRS and YFSETQ. V was clipped by 3 bases and J by 5 bases; unmatched bases: 9. CDR3 length: 15 residues. CDR3 coding DNA: TGCGCCAGCAGCTGGGGGGGGAGCACAAGAGATACGCAGTATTTT. Its protein product is CASSWGGSTRDTQYF.